This TCR beta chain was captured by sequencing in a study of brain T cells in children with intractable seizures. Study outcomes and limitations: Absence of clones before surgery may stem from lower sequencing depth. Only CDR3 sequence similarity suggested viral specificity, without known HCMV serostatus.

Sequencing was performed with immunoSEQ multiplex PCR; in TCRdb, only in-frame clones are kept and a portion is missing. The repertoire has 70,000 to 90,000 clones, 93% of them found once; the top ten carry roughly 1.4%. Surgery cases with the highest brain T cell transcript signatures were chosen for sequencing. The germline V and J ends were trimmed by 7 bases and 1 base, with 17 bases remaining between them. Looked up from germline, CDR1 is SGDLS and CDR2 is YYNGEE. The CDR3 consists of 15 residues. For this clone: Its specificity is not known.

This sample comprised peripheral blood, obtained at surgery. This TCR came from a boy under two years old with tuberous sclerosis and intractable seizures. The chain combines TRBV9 with TRBJ1-1; the D is unclear. The CDR3 spells CASDSRGGPNTEAFF. CDR3 in DNA: TGTGCCAGCGATTCAAGAGGAGGGCCGAACACTGAAGCTTTCTTT.